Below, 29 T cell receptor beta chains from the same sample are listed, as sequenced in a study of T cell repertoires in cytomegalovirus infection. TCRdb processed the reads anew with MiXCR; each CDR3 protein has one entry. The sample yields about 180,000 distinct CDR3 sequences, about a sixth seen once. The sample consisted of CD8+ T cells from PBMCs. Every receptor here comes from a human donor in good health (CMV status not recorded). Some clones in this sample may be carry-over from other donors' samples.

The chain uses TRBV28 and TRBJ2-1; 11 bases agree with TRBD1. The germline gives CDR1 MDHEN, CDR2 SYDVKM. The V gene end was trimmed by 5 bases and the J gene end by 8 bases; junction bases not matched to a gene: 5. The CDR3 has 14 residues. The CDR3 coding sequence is TGTGCCAGCAGTCCAAGGACAGGGGGCCATGAGCAGTTCTTC. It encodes CASSPRTGGHEQFF.

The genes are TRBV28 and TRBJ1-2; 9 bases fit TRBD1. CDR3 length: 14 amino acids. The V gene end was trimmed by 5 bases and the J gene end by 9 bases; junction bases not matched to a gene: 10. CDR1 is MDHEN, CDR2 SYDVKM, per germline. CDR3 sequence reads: CASSSNRGRRSYTF. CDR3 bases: TGTGCCAGCAGTAGTAACAGGGGGCGACGAAGCTACACCTTC.

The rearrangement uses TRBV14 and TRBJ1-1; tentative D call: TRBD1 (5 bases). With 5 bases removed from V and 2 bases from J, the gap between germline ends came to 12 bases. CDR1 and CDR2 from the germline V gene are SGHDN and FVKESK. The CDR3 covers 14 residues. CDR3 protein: CASSFGGYNTEAFF. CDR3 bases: TGTGCCAGCAGCTTTGGGGGTTATAACACTGAAGCTTTCTTT.

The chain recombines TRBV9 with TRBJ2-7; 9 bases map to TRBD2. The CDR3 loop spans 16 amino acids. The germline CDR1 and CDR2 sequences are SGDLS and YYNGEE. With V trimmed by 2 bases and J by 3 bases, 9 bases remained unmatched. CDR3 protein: CASSVGGGAPSYEQYF. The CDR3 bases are TGTGCCAGCAGCGTGGGCGGGGGGGCCCCCAGCTACGAGCAGTACTTC.

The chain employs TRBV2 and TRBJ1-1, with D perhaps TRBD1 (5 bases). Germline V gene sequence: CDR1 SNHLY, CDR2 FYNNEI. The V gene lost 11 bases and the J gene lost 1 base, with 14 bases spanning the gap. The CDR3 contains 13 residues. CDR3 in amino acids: CASPGGRNTEAFF. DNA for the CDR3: TGTGCCTCCCCCGGGGGTAGGAACACTGAAGCTTTCTTT.

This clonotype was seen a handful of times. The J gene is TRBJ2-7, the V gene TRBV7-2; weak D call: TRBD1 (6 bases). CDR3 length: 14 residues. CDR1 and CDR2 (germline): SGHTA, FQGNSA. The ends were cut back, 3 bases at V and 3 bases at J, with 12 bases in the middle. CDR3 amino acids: CASSFFQGLYEQYF. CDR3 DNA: TGTGCCAGCAGCTTTTTTCAGGGGCTCTACGAGCAGTACTTC. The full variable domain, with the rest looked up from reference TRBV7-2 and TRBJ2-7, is GAGVSQSPSNKVTEKGKDVELRCDPISGHTALYWYRQSLGQGLEFLIYFQGNSAPDKSGLPSDRFSAERTGGSVSTLTIQRTQQEDSAVYLCASSFFQGLYEQYFGPGTRLTVT.

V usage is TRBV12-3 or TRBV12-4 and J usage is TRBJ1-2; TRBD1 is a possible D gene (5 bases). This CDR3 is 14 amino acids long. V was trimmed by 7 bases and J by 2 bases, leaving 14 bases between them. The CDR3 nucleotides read TGTGCCAGCACCACCGGGACGTCGAACTATGGCTACACCTTC. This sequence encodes CASTTGTSNYGYTF.

CDR3 residues: CASSQVQGETEAFF. As DNA, the CDR3 is TGCGCCAGCAGCCAAGTACAGGGGGAGACTGAAGCTTTCTTT. V usage is TRBV4-3 and J usage is TRBJ1-1; TRBD1 aligns across 8 bases. The CDR3 consists of 14 residues. V lost 1 base to trimming and J lost 5 bases; unmatched junction nucleotides: 3. From germline, CDR1 is LGHNA and CDR2 YSLEER.

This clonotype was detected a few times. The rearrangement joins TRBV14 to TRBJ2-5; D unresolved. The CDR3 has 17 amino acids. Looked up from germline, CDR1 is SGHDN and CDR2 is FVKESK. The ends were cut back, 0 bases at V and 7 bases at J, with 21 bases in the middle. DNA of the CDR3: TGTGCCAGCAGCCAAGATGTCCAGGCGTTTTTGAGTGGGACCCAGTACTTC. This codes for CASSQDVQAFLSGTQYF.

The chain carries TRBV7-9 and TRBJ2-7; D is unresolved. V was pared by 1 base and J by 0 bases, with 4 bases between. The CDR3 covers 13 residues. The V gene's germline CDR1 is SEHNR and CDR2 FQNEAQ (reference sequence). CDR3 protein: CASSLVPSYEQYF. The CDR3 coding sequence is TGTGCCAGCAGCTTAGTTCCCTCCTACGAGCAGTACTTC.

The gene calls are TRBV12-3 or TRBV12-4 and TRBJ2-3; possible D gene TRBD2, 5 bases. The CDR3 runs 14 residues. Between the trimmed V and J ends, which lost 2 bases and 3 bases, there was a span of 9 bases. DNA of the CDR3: TGTGCCAGCAGTTTACGAGGGAAAACAGATACGCAGTATTTT. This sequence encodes CASSLRGKTDTQYF.

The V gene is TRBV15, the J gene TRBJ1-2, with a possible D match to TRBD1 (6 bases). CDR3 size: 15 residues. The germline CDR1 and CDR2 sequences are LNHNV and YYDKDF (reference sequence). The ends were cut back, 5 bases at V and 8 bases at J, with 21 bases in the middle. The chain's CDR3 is CATSAPGQGPEGYTF. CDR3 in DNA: TGTGCCACCAGCGCCCCGGGACAAGGTCCGGAGGGCTACACCTTC.

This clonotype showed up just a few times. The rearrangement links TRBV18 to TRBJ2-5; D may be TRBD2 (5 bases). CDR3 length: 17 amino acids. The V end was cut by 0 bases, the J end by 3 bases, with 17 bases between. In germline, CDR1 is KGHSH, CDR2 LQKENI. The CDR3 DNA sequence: TGTGCCAGCTCACCACCGGACTGGGTTGTTAGGGAAGAGACCCAGTACTTC. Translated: CASSPPDWVVREETQYF.

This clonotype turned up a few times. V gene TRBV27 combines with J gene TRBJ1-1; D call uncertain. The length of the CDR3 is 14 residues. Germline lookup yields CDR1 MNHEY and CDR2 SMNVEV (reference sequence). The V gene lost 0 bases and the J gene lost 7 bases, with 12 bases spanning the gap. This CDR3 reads CASSLSPTGVEAFF. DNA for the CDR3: TGTGCCAGCAGTTTATCGCCGACTGGAGTTGAAGCTTTCTTT.

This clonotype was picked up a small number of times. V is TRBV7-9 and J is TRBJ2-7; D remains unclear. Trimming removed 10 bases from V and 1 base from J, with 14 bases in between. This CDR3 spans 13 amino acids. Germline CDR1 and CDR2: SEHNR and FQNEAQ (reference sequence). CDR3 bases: TGTGCCATCCCACTCATGGAGTCCTACGAGCAGTACTTC. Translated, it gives CAIPLMESYEQYF. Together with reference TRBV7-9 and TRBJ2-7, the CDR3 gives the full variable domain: DTGVSQNPRHKITKRGQNVTFRCDPISEHNRLYWYRQTLGQGPEFLTYFQNEAQLEKSRLLSDRFSAERPKGSFSTLEIQRTEQGDSAMYLCAIPLMESYEQYFGPGTRLTVT.

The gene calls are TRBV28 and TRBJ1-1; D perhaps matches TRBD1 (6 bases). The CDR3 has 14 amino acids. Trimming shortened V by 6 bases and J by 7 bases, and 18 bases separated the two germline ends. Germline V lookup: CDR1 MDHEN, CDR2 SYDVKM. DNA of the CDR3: TGTGCCAGCAGCCTAGGGGGGCGGGTTGATGAAGCTTTCTTT. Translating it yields CASSLGGRVDEAFF.

CDR3 in DNA: TGTGCCAGCAGTTACCCCGTTCTCTCCTACGAGCAGTACTTC. Its translation: CASSYPVLSYEQYF. V gene TRBV6-2 or TRBV6-3 combines with J gene TRBJ2-7; no clear D. V lost 2 bases, J lost 0 bases, and 8 bases lay in between. Germline-derived CDR1 and CDR2 are MNHEY and SVGEGT. The CDR3 totals 14 residues.

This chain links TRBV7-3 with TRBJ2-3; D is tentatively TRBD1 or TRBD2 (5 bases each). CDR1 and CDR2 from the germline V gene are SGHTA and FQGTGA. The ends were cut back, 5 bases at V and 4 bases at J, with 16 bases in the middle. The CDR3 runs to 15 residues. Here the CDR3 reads CASSRGPRAPDTQYF. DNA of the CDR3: TGTGCCAGCAGCCGGGGACCCCGGGCTCCAGATACGCAGTATTTT.

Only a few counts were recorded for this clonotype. The CDR3 is CASSLAKGQRNEQYF. CDR3 nucleotide sequence: TGTGCCAGCAGCTTAGCGAAGGGTCAAAGGAACGAGCAGTACTTC. The rearrangement links TRBV7-9 to TRBJ2-7; D ambiguous. Germline assignment: CDR1 SEHNR and CDR2 FQNEAQ (reference sequence). Trimming left V 0 bases short and J 5 bases short, with 14 bases between. This CDR3 contains 15 residues.

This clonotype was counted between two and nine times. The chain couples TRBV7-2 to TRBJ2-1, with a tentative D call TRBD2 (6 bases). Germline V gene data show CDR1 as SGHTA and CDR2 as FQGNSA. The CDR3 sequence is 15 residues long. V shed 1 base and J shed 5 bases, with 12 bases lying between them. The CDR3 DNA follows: TGTGCCAGCAGCTTAGAGGCCAGGGAGGACAATGAGCAGTTCTTC. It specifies CASSLEAREDNEQFF. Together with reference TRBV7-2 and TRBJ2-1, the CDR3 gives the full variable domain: GAGVSQSPSNKVTEKGKDVELRCDPISGHTALYWYRQSLGQGLEFLIYFQGNSAPDKSGLPSDRFSAERTGGSVSTLTIQRTQQEDSAVYLCASSLEAREDNEQFFGPGTRLTVL.

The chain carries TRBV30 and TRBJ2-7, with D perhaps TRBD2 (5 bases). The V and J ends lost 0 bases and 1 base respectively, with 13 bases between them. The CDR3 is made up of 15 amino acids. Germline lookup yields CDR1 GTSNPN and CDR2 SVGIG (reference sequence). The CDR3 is CAWSVELAPSYEQYF. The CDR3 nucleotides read TGTGCCTGGAGTGTAGAGTTAGCGCCTTCCTACGAGCAGTACTTC.

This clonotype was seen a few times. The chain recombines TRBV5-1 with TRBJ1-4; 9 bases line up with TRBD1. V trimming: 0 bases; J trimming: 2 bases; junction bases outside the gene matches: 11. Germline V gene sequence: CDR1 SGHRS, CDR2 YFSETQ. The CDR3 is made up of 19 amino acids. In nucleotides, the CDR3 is TGCGCCAGCAGCTTGGAAACAGGGGGCATTGGATTGACTAATGAAAAACTGTTTTTT. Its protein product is CASSLETGGIGLTNEKLFF.

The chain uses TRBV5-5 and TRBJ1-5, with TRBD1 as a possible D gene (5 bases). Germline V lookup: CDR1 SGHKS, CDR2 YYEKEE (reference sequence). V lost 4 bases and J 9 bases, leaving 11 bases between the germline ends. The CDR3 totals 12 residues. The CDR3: CASSLGGRPQHF. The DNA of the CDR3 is TGTGCCAGCAGCCTGGGGGGAAGGCCCCAGCATTTT.

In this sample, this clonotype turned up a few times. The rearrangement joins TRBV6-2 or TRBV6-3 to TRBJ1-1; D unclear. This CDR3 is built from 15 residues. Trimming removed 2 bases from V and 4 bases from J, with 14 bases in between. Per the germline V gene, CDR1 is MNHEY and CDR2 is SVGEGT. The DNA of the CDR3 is TGTGCCAGCAGTTACGCGGACGGACTGATCACTGAAGCTTTCTTT. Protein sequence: CASSYADGLITEAFF.

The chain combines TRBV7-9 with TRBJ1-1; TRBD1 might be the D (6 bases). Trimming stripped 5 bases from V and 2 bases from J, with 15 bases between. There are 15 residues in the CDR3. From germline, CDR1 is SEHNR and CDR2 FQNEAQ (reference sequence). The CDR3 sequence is CASSPAQGHNTEAFF. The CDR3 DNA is TGTGCCAGCAGCCCGGCACAGGGCCATAACACTGAAGCTTTCTTT.

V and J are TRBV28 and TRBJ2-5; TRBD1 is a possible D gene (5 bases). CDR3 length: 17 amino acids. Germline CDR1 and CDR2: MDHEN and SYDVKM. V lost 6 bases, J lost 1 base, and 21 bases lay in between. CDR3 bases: TGTGCCAGCAGCACCCGGGTTGCAGGGCCCCTCCAAGAGACCCAGTACTTC. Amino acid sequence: CASSTRVAGPLQETQYF. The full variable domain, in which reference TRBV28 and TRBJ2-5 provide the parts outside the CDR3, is DVKVTQSSRYLVKRTGEKVFLECVQDMDHENMFWYRQDPGLGLRLIYFSYDVKMKEKGDIPEGYSVSREKKERFSLILESASTNQTSMYLCASSTRVAGPLQETQYFGPGTRLLVL.

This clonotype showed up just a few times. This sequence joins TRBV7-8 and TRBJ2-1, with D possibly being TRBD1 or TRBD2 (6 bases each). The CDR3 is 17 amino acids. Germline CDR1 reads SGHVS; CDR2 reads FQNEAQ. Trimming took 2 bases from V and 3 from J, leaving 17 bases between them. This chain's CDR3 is CASSLRGGGALYNEQFF. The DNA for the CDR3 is TGTGCCAGCAGCTTAAGAGGAGGGGGAGCCCTCTACAATGAGCAGTTCTTC.

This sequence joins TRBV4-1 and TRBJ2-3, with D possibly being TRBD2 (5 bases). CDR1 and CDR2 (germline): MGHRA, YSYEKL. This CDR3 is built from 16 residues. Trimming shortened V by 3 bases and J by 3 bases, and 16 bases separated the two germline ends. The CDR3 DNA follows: TGCGCCAGCAGCCACCAGGACGGGATTCTAACAGATACGCAGTATTTT. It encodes CASSHQDGILTDTQYF.

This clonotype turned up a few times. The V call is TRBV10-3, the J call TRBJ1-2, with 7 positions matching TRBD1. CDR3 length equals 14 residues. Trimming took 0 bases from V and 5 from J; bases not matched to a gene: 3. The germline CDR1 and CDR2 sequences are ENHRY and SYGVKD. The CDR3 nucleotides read TGTGCCATCAGTGAGTCGGGGACAGTTTATGGCTACACCTTC. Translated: CAISESGTVYGYTF.